This record covers a single TCR beta chain. This sample was taken from a study of blood T cell repertoires in COVID-19. Study as a whole: From the United States, Italy and Spain came samples of acute and convalescent COVID-19. Sample material is recorded as cDNA or gDNA derived from T cells, B-cell-depleted T cells, or PBMCs.

In the study's own analysis: Estimation of nucleated cell counts relied on the amplification of reference gene primers. The method was immunoSEQ multiplex PCR; TCRdb's version includes in-frame clones alone and lacks a portion of them. The V and J calls and the clone size are those of that table, but D and trimming were determined from the DNA. Of roughly 100,000 clones in the sample, over 75% were seen once. In germline, CDR1 is SGHVS, CDR2 FNYEAQ. V gave up 4 bases and J gave up 6 bases; unmatched junction bases: 10. This CDR3 has 15 amino acids. The sequencing input was peripheral blood. The clonotype comes from a human donor in a cohort sampled during active or convalescent COVID-19. The chain has TRBV7-6 and TRBJ2-5; 8 positions match TRBD2. As DNA, the CDR3 is TGTGCCAGCAGCTCCCCCGGACTAGCTCGAAAGACCCAGTACTTC. Translation gives CASSSPGLARKTQYF.